This entry lists 18 T cell receptor beta chains sequenced from one sample in a study of blood T cell repertoires in COVID-19. Produced via immunoSEQ multiplex PCR; TCRdb's table is partial and in-frame only. The profile shows fewer than 200,000 clones, 88% of them singletons. Material: PBMCs or T cells enriched from blood (not recorded which). These receptors originate from a woman aged 18-35 years who had recovered from COVID-19.

This clone was seen just once. The V gene is TRBV7-6, the J gene TRBJ1-5, with a weak D call TRBD1 (5 bases). The ends were cut back, 3 bases at V and 7 bases at J, with 16 bases in the middle. The length of the CDR3 is 15 residues. Germline assignment: CDR1 SGHVS and CDR2 FNYEAQ. CDR3 region: CASSLGLHRGQPQHF. The CDR3 bases are TGTGCCAGCAGCTTGGGGCTCCATCGGGGGCAGCCCCAGCATTTT.

The J gene is TRBJ2-3, the V gene TRBV28; the match to TRBD2 covers 13 bases. The CDR3 has 16 residues. In germline, CDR1 is MDHEN, CDR2 SYDVKM. Trimming took 7 bases from V and 4 from J; bases not matched to a gene: 8. The CDR3 reads CASTLRLAGGADTQYF. In DNA form, the CDR3 reads TGTGCCAGCACCCTCCGACTAGCGGGGGGAGCAGATACGCAGTATTTT.

The chain is built from TRBV5-6 and TRBJ2-3; tentatively, D is TRBD2 (6 bases). The V and J ends lost 4 bases and 5 bases respectively, with 11 bases between them. Germline assignment: CDR1 SGHDT and CDR2 YYEEEE. The CDR3 spans 13 residues. The CDR3 loop reads CASSAFGGDTQYF. DNA for the CDR3: TGTGCCAGCAGCGCTTTCGGGGGAGATACGCAGTATTTT.

The rearrangement uses TRBV28 and TRBJ1-4; 7 nucleotides agree with TRBD1. CDR1 and CDR2 (germline): MDHEN, SYDVKM. V lost 5 bases, J lost 3 bases, and 3 bases stayed unmatched. This CDR3 contains 14 residues. The CDR3 bases are TGTGCCAGCAGTCACGGGACAGCTAATGAAAAACTGTTTTTT. Translated, it gives CASSHGTANEKLFF.

The chain links TRBV6-1 to TRBJ2-1; TRBD2 agrees at 10 bases. CDR1 is MNHNS, CDR2 SASEGT, per germline. The length of the CDR3 is 15 residues. V was pared by 3 bases and J by 4 bases, with 3 bases of the junction left unmatched. CDR3 coding DNA: TGTGCCAGCAGTGAGGCTAGCGGGGGTTACAATGAGCAGTTCTTC. Protein product: CASSEASGGYNEQFF.

This clone was seen many times. The chain carries TRBV27 and TRBJ2-2; 8 bases fit TRBD2. Germline V CDR1 and CDR2: MNHEY, SMNVEV (reference sequence). V was pared by 2 bases and J by 3 bases, with 8 bases of the junction left unmatched. The CDR3 is 17 amino acids. The CDR3 protein is CASSLVGGAVDTGELFF. The CDR3 region has the DNA TGTGCCAGCAGTTTAGTCGGGGGGGCCGTCGACACCGGGGAGCTGTTTTTT.

This chain connects TRBV28 to TRBJ1-1; D might be TRBD1 (6 bases). The V end lost 5 bases, the J end lost 0 bases, and 13 bases lay between the germline ends. This CDR3 spans 15 amino acids. CDR1 is MDHEN and CDR2 is SYDVKM in the germline V gene. Here the CDR3 reads CASSPLQGMNTEAFF. CDR3 nucleotides: TGTGCCAGCAGTCCCCTACAGGGCATGAACACTGAAGCTTTCTTT.

The chain uses TRBV10-1 and TRBJ2-7; TRBD2 aligns across 13 bases. V was pared by 3 bases and J by 1 base, with 3 bases of the junction left unmatched. The CDR3 extends over 16 amino acids. The germline V gene encodes CDR1 WNHNN and CDR2 SYGVQD (reference sequence). The CDR3 reads CASSESTSGGSYEQYF. Written as DNA, the CDR3 is TGCGCCAGCAGTGAATCGACTAGCGGGGGGTCCTACGAGCAGTACTTC.

The rearrangement uses TRBV5-1 and TRBJ2-5; D gene uncertain. The germline V gene encodes CDR1 SGHRS and CDR2 YFSETQ. Trimming took 0 bases from V and 1 from J, leaving 7 bases between them. The CDR3 runs 14 residues. The chain's CDR3 is CASSLGQIQETQYF. The CDR3 DNA reads TGCGCCAGCAGCTTGGGGCAGATCCAAGAGACCCAGTACTTC. Variable domain in full (rest from reference TRBV5-1 and TRBJ2-5): KAGVTQTPRYLIKTRGQQVTLSCSPISGHRSVSWYQQTPGQGLQFLFEYFSETQRNKGNFPGRFSGRQFSNSRSEMNVSTLELGDSALYLCASSLGQIQETQYFGPGTRLLVL.

The V and J genes are TRBV4-1 and TRBJ1-1; the D is unclear. Germline V gene data show CDR1 as MGHRA and CDR2 as YSYEKL. Trimming cost V 1 base and J 1 base, with 7 bases left between them. The CDR3 spans 14 residues. CDR3 nucleotide sequence: TGCGCCAGCAGCCAAGCAAGCCAGAACACTGAAGCTTTCTTT. This encodes CASSQASQNTEAFF.

The chain is built from TRBV4-3 and TRBJ1-4, with a tentative D call TRBD1 (5 bases). Trimming cost V 2 bases and J 6 bases, with 16 bases left between them. This CDR3 region has 16 residues. Germline CDR1 and CDR2: LGHNA and YSLEER. CDR3 bases: TGCGCCAGCAGCCAATCAAGCGGGGGTGGGTATGAAAAACTGTTTTTT. Translating gives CASSQSSGGGYEKLFF.

V and J are TRBV5-1 and TRBJ2-7; 8 positions match TRBD2. Germline CDR1 is SGHRS and CDR2 is YFSETQ. J gave up 2 bases and V 0 bases, and 7 bases lay outside the gene matches. CDR3 length equals 16 residues. This CDR3 is CASSLGSSGRTYEQYF. The CDR3 DNA is TGCGCCAGCAGCTTGGGCTCTAGCGGGCGAACCTACGAGCAGTACTTC.

This rearrangement joins TRBV6-2 or TRBV6-3 to TRBJ1-2; 7 bases match TRBD1. Trimming cost V 2 bases and J 6 bases; bases outside gene matches: 21. The CDR3 is 19 amino acids. Germline-derived CDR1 and CDR2 are MNHEY and SVGEGT. In DNA form, the CDR3 reads TGTGCCAGCAGTTACCGGGGGCCATACTGGGACAGAGAAATCGATGGCTACACCTTC. It is translated as CASSYRGPYWDREIDGYTF.

This rearrangement joins TRBV28 to TRBJ2-1; 12 positions match TRBD2. The CDR3 is made up of 16 amino acids. CDR1 and CDR2 (germline): MDHEN, SYDVKM. After removal of 6 bases from V and 8 bases from J, the junction contained 11 bases not matched to a gene. The CDR3 is CASSHSSGRALDEQFF. The CDR3 DNA reads as TGTGCCAGCAGCCATTCTAGCGGGAGGGCCTTAGATGAGCAGTTCTTC.

This clone has only a few counts. This chain joins TRBV29-1 and TRBJ2-2; D ambiguous. The CDR3 has 13 amino acids. Trimming cost V 2 bases and J 3 bases, with 7 bases left between them. The V gene's germline CDR1 is SQVTM and CDR2 ANQGSEA. This CDR3 is CSVESLDTGELFF. The CDR3 region has the DNA TGCAGCGTTGAAAGCCTGGACACCGGGGAGCTGTTTTTT.

This chain uses TRBV4-2 with TRBJ2-5; D call uncertain. This CDR3 spans 13 amino acids. Trimming shortened V by 4 bases and J by 5 bases, and 11 bases separated the two germline ends. Per the germline V gene, CDR1 is LGHNA and CDR2 is YNFKEQ. The CDR3 spells CASSPLVRETQYF. The CDR3 nucleotides are TGTGCCAGCAGCCCACTGGTTCGGGAGACCCAGTACTTC.

The chain joins TRBV5-1 to TRBJ2-1; the match to TRBD2 covers 9 bases. This CDR3 has 16 residues. CDR1 is SGHRS and CDR2 is YFSETQ in the germline V gene. V lost 0 bases and J lost 4; bases outside the gene matches: 5. The CDR3, as DNA: TGCGCCAGCAGCTTGGACCTGGCGGGGGGGTACAATGAGCAGTTCTTC. It encodes CASSLDLAGGYNEQFF. Full variable domain (remainder filled in from reference TRBV5-1 and TRBJ2-1): KAGVTQTPRYLIKTRGQQVTLSCSPISGHRSVSWYQQTPGQGLQFLFEYFSETQRNKGNFPGRFSGRQFSNSRSEMNVSTLELGDSALYLCASSLDLAGGYNEQFFGPGTRLTVL.

This clone has a single count. The chain uses TRBV5-1 and TRBJ2-1; D perhaps matches TRBD2 (5 bases). V shed 4 bases and J shed 9 bases, with 20 bases lying between them. CDR3 length: 15 residues. Germline CDR1 SGHRS, CDR2 YFSETQ. CDR3 nucleotides: TGCGCCAGCAGCCCCGACTCCGGGATCGGTACTGAGCAGTTCTTC. Translated: CASSPDSGIGTEQFF. The whole variable domain, remainder taken from reference TRBV5-1 and TRBJ2-1, is KAGVTQTPRYLIKTRGQQVTLSCSPISGHRSVSWYQQTPGQGLQFLFEYFSETQRNKGNFPGRFSGRQFSNSRSEMNVSTLELGDSALYLCASSPDSGIGTEQFFGPGTRLTVL.